This T cell receptor (beta chain) emerged from a study of cytomegalovirus exposure and HLA in healthy donors. Overall study: T cells numbering about 180 million yielded some 110 million unique TCR beta sequences in an earlier analysis.

Overall study findings and caveats: Common viral pathogens (according to a later analysis) appeared linked to several of the most significant clusters.

Use of 60 Vbeta and 13 Jbeta primers characterized the PCR. The repertoire was sequenced with immunoSEQ multiplex PCR; TCRdb's copy has only in-frame clones and lacks some. The sample contains some 92,000 clones, approximately 80% of which appear only once. This clone came up once. Its target is unknown. Germline lookup yields CDR1 MNHNS and CDR2 SASEGT. Trimming took off 8 bases at V and 2 bases at J, with 7 bases between the two ends. CDR3 length: 13 amino acids. Each donor's status was that of a healthy bone marrow donor. The V and J genes are TRBV6-1 and TRBJ1-6; D is unclear. This clonotype originated in a man aged 30-40 years in good health and CMV-seronegative. The specimen sequenced was PBMCs. The CDR3 DNA follows: TGTGCCAGCGCAGTCGCCTATAATTCACCCCTCCACTTT. Translation: CASAVAYNSPLHF.